This TCR beta chain derives from a study of CD8 T cells in Susac syndrome. RNA amounts of about 0.5 to 1 ug underwent reverse transcription with random hexamers. Multiplex immunoSEQ PCR targeted 54 Vbeta and 13 Jbeta TCR beta segments. TCRdb called the immunoSEQ multiplex PCR reads again in MiXCR, with one record for every CDR3 protein. The sample has about 300,000 distinct CDR3 sequences, about 92% seen once. TCR beta sequences were obtained from blood CD8+ and CD4+ T cells. The study used treatment-naive patients who had stable or active relapsing-remitting disease as multiple sclerosis controls. The CDR3 sequence is 15 residues long. The V end was cut by 4 bases, the J end by 2 bases, with 15 bases between. Germline CDR1 is SGHDT and CDR2 is YYEEEE.

The V and J genes are TRBV5-6 and TRBJ1-2; D is possibly TRBD1 (5 bases). Sequenced sample: CD4+ T cells from PBMCs. The TCR comes from a human donor with multiple sclerosis. CDR3 sequence (DNA): TGTGCCAGCAGCCGGCTGGGGGGAACAAACTATGGCTACACCTTC. Residues: CASSRLGGTNYGYTF.